A single sample gave rise to the 27 T cell receptor beta chains below, sequenced in a study of technical replicates of blood from several donors. Sequencing used immunoSEQ multiplex PCR; TCRdb keeps in-frame clones, though not all of them. The sample includes some 85,000 clones, roughly 93% of them seen just once. Material: T cells isolated from PBMCs. Receptor source: a human donor in good health.

This sequence joins TRBV5-4 and TRBJ2-7; a possible D gene is TRBD1 (5 bases). The ends were cut back, 4 bases at V and 5 bases at J, with 16 bases in the middle. The CDR3 has 14 residues. The germline V gene has CDR1 SGHNT and CDR2 YYREEE (reference sequence). The CDR3 coding sequence is TGTGCCAGCAGCAAAAACCAGGGCTCTCACGAGCAGTACTTC. Its translation: CASSKNQGSHEQYF.

The rearrangement uses TRBV10-3 and TRBJ1-5, with D tentatively TRBD1 (5 bases). The CDR3 consists of 15 residues. Trimming cost V 3 bases and J 9 bases, with 18 bases left between them. Germline V CDR1 and CDR2: ENHRY, SYGVKD. CDR3 bases: TGTGCCATCAGTGATTCGACAGATTCTTTAGGGCCCCAGCATTTT. Protein product: CAISDSTDSLGPQHF.

This chain links TRBV4-2 with TRBJ2-1; TRBD2 matches 8 bases. In germline, CDR1 is LGHNA, CDR2 YNFKEQ. CDR3 length equals 16 residues. The J segment lost 3 bases and the V segment lost 11 bases, leaving 15 bases of the junction unmatched. This chain's CDR3 is CAGLARAGVGYNEQFF. In nucleotides, the CDR3 is TGTGCCGGATTAGCTAGAGCGGGAGTAGGCTACAATGAGCAGTTCTTC.

V is TRBV29-1 and J is TRBJ2-5; D is possibly TRBD2 (5 bases). CDR3 size: 12 residues. The V gene lost 4 bases and the J gene lost 2 bases, with 8 bases spanning the gap. Per germline, CDR1 SQVTM and CDR2 ANQGSEA. CDR3 nucleotides: TGCAGCGTTGTCCGGGGACAAGAGACCCAGTACTTC. Translating gives CSVVRGQETQYF.

This clone was observed a single time. The chain carries TRBV6-5 and TRBJ2-1; the match to TRBD2 covers 10 bases. This CDR3 is built from 16 residues. Per germline, CDR1 MNHEY and CDR2 SVGAGI. With 3 bases clipped from V and 2 bases from J, the junction kept 4 bases outside the gene matches. CDR3 sequence: CASSYSGLAAYNEQFF. The CDR3 DNA sequence: TGTGCCAGCAGTTATTCCGGACTAGCGGCCTACAATGAGCAGTTCTTC.

The chain links TRBV28 to TRBJ1-5; maybe TRBD1 (5 bases). There are 15 residues in the CDR3. Germline V gives CDR1 MDHEN, CDR2 SYDVKM. The ends were cut back, 7 bases at V and 7 bases at J, with 20 bases in the middle. This CDR3 reads CASNLKSRAGQPQHF. The CDR3 DNA follows: TGTGCCAGCAACCTAAAGAGCAGGGCGGGGCAGCCCCAGCATTTT.

The rearrangement joins TRBV7-8 to TRBJ2-7; 7 bases map to TRBD1. The length of the CDR3 is 16 residues. Germline CDR1 and CDR2: SGHVS and FQNEAQ. V was clipped by 5 bases and J by 2 bases; unmatched bases: 12. The CDR3 sequence: CASSPLTGTVTYEQYF. The CDR3 nucleotides read TGTGCCAGCAGCCCCCTTACCGGGACAGTAACCTACGAGCAGTACTTC. Full variable domain (remainder filled in from reference TRBV7-8 and TRBJ2-7): GAGVSQSPRYKVAKRGQDVALRCDPISGHVSLFWYQQALGQGPEFLTYFQNEAQLDKSGLPSDRFFAERPEGSVSTLKIQRTQQEDSAVYLCASSPLTGTVTYEQYFGPGTRLTVT.

This sequence joins TRBV7-6 and TRBJ2-5, with 10 bases identical to TRBD1. V was clipped by 5 bases and J by 5 bases; unmatched bases: 5. The length of the CDR3 is 14 residues. CDR1 and CDR2 (germline): SGHVS, FNYEAQ. DNA of the CDR3: TGTGCCAGCAGCATAGACAGGGGGCGCGAGACCCAGTACTTC. This sequence encodes CASSIDRGRETQYF. Full variable domain (missing parts from reference TRBV7-6 and TRBJ2-5): GAGVSQSPRYKVTKRGQDVALRCDPISGHVSLYWYRQALGQGPEFLTYFNYEAQQDKSGLPNDRFSAERPEGSISTLTIQRTEQRDSAMYRCASSIDRGRETQYFGPGTRLLVL.

The V gene is TRBV5-1, the J gene TRBJ2-1, with 9 bases aligning to TRBD2. The CDR3 has 12 amino acids. V lost 7 bases to trimming and J lost 12 bases; unmatched junction nucleotides: 8. Germline V gives CDR1 SGHRS, CDR2 YFSETQ. The CDR3 is CASQREEFGQFF. The CDR3 region has the DNA TGCGCCAGCCAGCGGGAGGAATTCGGGCAGTTCTTC.

The V gene is TRBV13, the J gene TRBJ1-3; D may be TRBD1 (5 bases). The CDR3 contains 16 residues. CDR1 and CDR2 (germline): PRHDT, FYEKMQ (reference sequence). Deletions cut 0 bases from V and 2 bases from J, with 11 bases between. CDR3 DNA sequence: TGTGCCAGCAGCTTAGGTGGGACTTACGCTGGAAACACCATATATTTT. It is translated as CASSLGGTYAGNTIYF.

The J gene is TRBJ2-7, the V gene TRBV4-2, with TRBD2 matching over 7 bases. This CDR3 region has 12 residues. The V gene's germline CDR1 is LGHNA and CDR2 YNFKEQ. Trimming at V came to 6 bases and at J to 6 bases, leaving 5 bases not matched to a gene. The CDR3 region is CASRFSSGEQYF. The CDR3, as DNA: TGTGCCAGCAGGTTTTCTAGCGGCGAGCAGTACTTC.

V gene TRBV19 combines with J gene TRBJ2-7; 8 bases match TRBD1. The CDR3 is made up of 15 amino acids. Germline V lookup: CDR1 LNHDA, CDR2 SQIVND (reference sequence). Unmatched junction bases numbered 11, after V lost 6 bases and J lost 4 bases. CDR3 sequence reads: CASRSIGQGVYEQYF. The CDR3, as DNA: TGTGCCAGTAGGTCTATTGGACAGGGAGTATACGAGCAGTACTTC.

V usage is TRBV11-3 and J usage is TRBJ1-1, with no clear D. V shed 6 bases and J shed 1 base, with 12 bases lying between them. The CDR3 consists of 14 residues. Germline values: CDR1 SGHNT, CDR2 YENEEA. The CDR3 region is CASRKTLQNTEAFF. The CDR3 nucleotides are TGTGCCAGCAGAAAGACACTTCAGAACACTGAAGCTTTCTTT.

As concerns this clone: The sample holds other DNA sequences that translate to the same CDR3. This chain connects TRBV5-1 to TRBJ2-7; 11 nucleotides match TRBD1. V lost 3 bases to trimming and J lost 4 bases; unmatched junction nucleotides: 3. Germline loops: CDR1 SGHRS, CDR2 YFSETQ. CDR3 length: 14 residues. CDR3 nucleotides: TGCGCCAGCAGCTGGGGACAGGGGGTATACGAGCAGTACTTC. This sequence encodes CASSWGQGVYEQYF.

This chain connects TRBV9 to TRBJ2-7; 9 bases fit TRBD1. Germline trimming cut 3 bases from V and 4 bases from J; bases unmatched to any gene: 5. This CDR3 spans 14 amino acids. Germline assignment: CDR1 SGDLS and CDR2 YYNGEE. The CDR3 protein is CASSATGGGYEQYF. CDR3 bases: TGTGCCAGCAGCGCGACAGGGGGAGGGTACGAGCAGTACTTC.

V is TRBV2 and J is TRBJ2-7; 10 bases map to TRBD2. The germline CDR1 and CDR2 sequences are SNHLY and FYNNEI. V dropped 11 bases and J dropped 2; count of bases not matched to a gene: 9. This CDR3 spans 14 amino acids. Here the CDR3 reads CAVKRTSGAYEQYF. Written as DNA, the CDR3 is TGTGCCGTAAAGAGGACTAGCGGAGCCTACGAGCAGTACTTC.

This clone appeared a single time. V usage is TRBV4-1 and J usage is TRBJ1-1; D remains unclear. This CDR3 is 13 amino acids long. CDR1 is MGHRA, CDR2 YSYEKL, per germline. V lost 3 bases and J 1 base, leaving 6 bases between the germline ends. This chain's CDR3 is CASSHIKNTEAFF. The CDR3 bases are TGCGCCAGCAGCCATATTAAGAACACTGAAGCTTTCTTT.

V and J are TRBV19 and TRBJ1-1; 10 positions match TRBD1. The CDR3 contains 14 residues. Unmatched junction bases numbered 3, after V lost 5 bases and J lost 3 bases. The germline gives CDR1 LNHDA, CDR2 SQIVND (reference sequence). Here the CDR3 reads CASSHDRGHTEAFF. The CDR3 region has the DNA TGTGCCAGTAGTCATGACAGGGGGCACACTGAAGCTTTCTTT. The whole variable domain, filled in from reference TRBV19 and TRBJ1-1, reads DGGITQSPKYLFRKEGQNVTLSCEQNLNHDAMYWYRQDPGQGLRLIYYSQIVNDFQKGDIAEGYSVSREKKESFPLTVTSAQKNPTAFYLCASSHDRGHTEAFFGQGTRLTVV.

The V call is TRBV2, the J call TRBJ1-4; tentatively, D is TRBD1 (5 bases). In germline, CDR1 is SNHLY, CDR2 FYNNEI. Deletions cut 0 bases from V and 7 bases from J, with 9 bases between. This CDR3 spans 14 amino acids. Here the CDR3 reads CASSEAQGGEKLFF. CDR3 nucleotide sequence: TGTGCCAGCAGTGAAGCTCAGGGTGGTGAAAAACTGTTTTTT.

The rearrangement joins TRBV29-1 to TRBJ2-7, with TRBD1 as a possible D gene (6 bases). Germline CDR1 SQVTM, CDR2 ANQGSEA. Trimming pared 4 bases from V and 3 bases from J, leaving 10 bases between. The CDR3 covers 12 residues. In DNA form, the CDR3 reads TGCAGCGTTGGGACAGCCTTCTACGAGCAGTACTTC. Residues: CSVGTAFYEQYF.

CDR3 sequence reads: CASSHLRNRVANEKLFF. CDR3 nucleotides: TGCGCCAGCAGCCACCTCCGTAACAGGGTGGCTAATGAAAAACTGTTTTTT. The rearrangement links TRBV4-1 to TRBJ1-4, with D perhaps TRBD1 (6 bases). The V and J ends lost 3 bases and 3 bases respectively, with 17 bases between them. The CDR3 consists of 17 residues. Looked up from germline, CDR1 is MGHRA and CDR2 is YSYEKL.

This chain joins TRBV4-2 and TRBJ2-5; the match to TRBD2 covers 8 bases. This CDR3 has 17 residues. CDR1 and CDR2 from the germline V gene are LGHNA and YNFKEQ. The V and J ends lost 1 base and 5 bases, in that order; junction bases with no gene match: 12. The CDR3 coding sequence is TGTGCCAGCAGCCAAGCCTACGGGCGGCAGCGGGGGGAGACCCAGTACTTC. Its translation: CASSQAYGRQRGETQYF.

The chain combines TRBV27 with TRBJ1-5; 9 nucleotides match TRBD1. This CDR3 has 15 residues. Trimming took 0 bases from V and 5 from J; bases not matched to a gene: 2. Germline V lookup: CDR1 MNHEY, CDR2 SMNVEV (reference sequence). The CDR3 bases are TGTGCCAGCAGTTTATCCGGGACAGGGCATCAGCCCCAGCATTTT. Translating it yields CASSLSGTGHQPQHF.

The V gene is TRBV13, the J gene TRBJ2-1, with a possible D match to TRBD1 (6 bases). Between the trimmed V and J ends, which lost 4 bases and 5 bases, there was a span of 21 bases. Germline loops: CDR1 PRHDT, CDR2 FYEKMQ (reference sequence). There are 17 residues in the CDR3. The CDR3 protein is CASSSMGNRVVNNEQFF. CDR3 DNA sequence: TGTGCCAGCAGCTCAATGGGGAACAGGGTAGTCAACAATGAGCAGTTCTTC. Together with reference TRBV13 and TRBJ2-1, the CDR3 gives the full variable domain: AAGVIQSPRHLIKEKRETATLKCYPIPRHDTVYWYQQGPGQDPQFLISFYEKMQSDKGSIPDRFSAQQFSDYHSELNMSSLELGDSALYFCASSSMGNRVVNNEQFFGPGTRLTVL.

This chain links TRBV5-6 with TRBJ2-7; unclear D gene. Trimming stripped 2 bases from V and 1 base from J, with 4 bases between. Germline V CDR1 and CDR2: SGHDT, YYEEEE. The CDR3 consists of 12 residues. The chain's CDR3 is CASSFLSYEQYF. The DNA for the CDR3 is TGTGCCAGCAGCTTTCTATCCTACGAGCAGTACTTC.

The rearrangement links TRBV5-6 to TRBJ2-7; D gene uncertain. Trimming removed 7 bases at V and 1 base at J, with 12 bases between. Germline V lookup: CDR1 SGHDT, CDR2 YYEEEE. CDR3 size: 13 residues. The CDR3 region is CASSVGSSYEQYF. The DNA of the CDR3 is TGTGCCAGCTCAGTGGGCAGTTCCTACGAGCAGTACTTC.

This chain joins TRBV11-2 and TRBJ1-2, with 9 bases fitting TRBD1. V shed 2 bases and J 3 bases; nucleotides not matched to a gene: 1. Germline lookup yields CDR1 SGHAT and CDR2 FQNNGV. CDR3 length: 14 amino acids. In DNA form, the CDR3 reads TGTGCCAGCAGCTTATGGACAGGGGACTATGGCTACACCTTC. Translation gives CASSLWTGDYGYTF.